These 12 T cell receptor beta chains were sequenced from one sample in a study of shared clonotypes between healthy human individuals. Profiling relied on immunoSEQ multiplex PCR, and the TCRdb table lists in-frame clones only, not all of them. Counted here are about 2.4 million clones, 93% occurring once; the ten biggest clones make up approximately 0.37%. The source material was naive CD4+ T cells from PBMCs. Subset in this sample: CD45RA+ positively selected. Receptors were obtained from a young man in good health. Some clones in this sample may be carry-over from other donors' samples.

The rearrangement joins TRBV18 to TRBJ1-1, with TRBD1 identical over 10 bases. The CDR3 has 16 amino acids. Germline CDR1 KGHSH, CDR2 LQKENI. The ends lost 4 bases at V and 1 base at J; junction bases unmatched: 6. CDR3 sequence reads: CASSLGTGVRNTEAFF. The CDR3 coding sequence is TGTGCCAGCTCACTTGGGACAGGGGTGAGGAACACTGAAGCTTTCTTT.

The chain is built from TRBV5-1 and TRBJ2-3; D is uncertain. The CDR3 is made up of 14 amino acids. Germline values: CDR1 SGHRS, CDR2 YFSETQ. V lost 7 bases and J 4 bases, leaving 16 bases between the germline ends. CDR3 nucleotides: TGCGCCAGCCAACTTAGCCCGCACGCAGATACGCAGTATTTT. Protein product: CASQLSPHADTQYF.

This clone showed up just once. In nucleotides, the CDR3 is TGTGCCAGCAGCCCGACTAGCGGGACGACCTACAATGAGCAGTTCTTC. Residues: CASSPTSGTTYNEQFF. The chain is built from TRBV7-2 and TRBJ2-1, with 11 bases identical to TRBD2. V gave up 5 bases and J gave up 2 bases; unmatched junction bases: 5. Germline assignment: CDR1 SGHTA and CDR2 FQGNSA. The CDR3 covers 16 residues.

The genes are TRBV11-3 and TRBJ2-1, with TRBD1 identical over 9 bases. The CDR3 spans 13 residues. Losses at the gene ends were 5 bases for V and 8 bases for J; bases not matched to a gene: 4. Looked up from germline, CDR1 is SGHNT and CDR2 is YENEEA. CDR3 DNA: TGTGCCAGCAGCGAGGACAGGGGTGATGAGCAGTTCTTC. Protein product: CASSEDRGDEQFF.

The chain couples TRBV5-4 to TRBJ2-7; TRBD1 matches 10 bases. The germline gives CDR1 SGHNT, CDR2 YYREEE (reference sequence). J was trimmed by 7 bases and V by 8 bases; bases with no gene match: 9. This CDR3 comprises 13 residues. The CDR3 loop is CASSGTGAGEQYF. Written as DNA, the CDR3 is TGTGCCAGTAGCGGGACAGGGGCGGGAGAGCAGTACTTC.

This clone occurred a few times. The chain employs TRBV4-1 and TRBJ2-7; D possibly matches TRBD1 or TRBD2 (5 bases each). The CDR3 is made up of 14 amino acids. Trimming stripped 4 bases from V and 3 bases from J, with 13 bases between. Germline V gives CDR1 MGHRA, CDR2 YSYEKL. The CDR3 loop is CASSRRTTSYEQYF. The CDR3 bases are TGCGCCAGCAGCCGTCGGACAACTAGCTACGAGCAGTACTTC.

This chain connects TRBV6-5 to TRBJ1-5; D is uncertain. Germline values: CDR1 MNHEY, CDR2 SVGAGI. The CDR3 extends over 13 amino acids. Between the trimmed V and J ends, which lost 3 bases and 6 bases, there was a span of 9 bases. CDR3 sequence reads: CASSYAVSQPQHF. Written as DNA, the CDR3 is TGTGCCAGCAGTTATGCAGTAAGTCAGCCCCAGCATTTT.

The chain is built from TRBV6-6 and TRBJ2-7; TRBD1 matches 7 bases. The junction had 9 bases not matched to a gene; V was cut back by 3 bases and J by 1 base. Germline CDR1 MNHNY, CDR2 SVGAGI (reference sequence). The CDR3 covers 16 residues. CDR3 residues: CASSYGGQSQSYEQYF. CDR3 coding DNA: TGTGCCAGCAGTTATGGGGGACAGAGCCAATCCTACGAGCAGTACTTC.

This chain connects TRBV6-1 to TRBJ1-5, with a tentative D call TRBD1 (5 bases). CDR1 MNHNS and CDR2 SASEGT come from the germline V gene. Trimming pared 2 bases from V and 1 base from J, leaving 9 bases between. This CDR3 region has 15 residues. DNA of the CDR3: TGTGCCAGCAGTGAACAGGGTCCGAGCAATCAGCCCCAGCATTTT. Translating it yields CASSEQGPSNQPQHF.

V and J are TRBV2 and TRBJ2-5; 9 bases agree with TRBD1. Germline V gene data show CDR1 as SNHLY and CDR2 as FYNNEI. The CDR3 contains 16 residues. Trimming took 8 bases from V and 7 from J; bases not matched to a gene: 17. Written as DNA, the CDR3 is TGTGCCAGCCAACAAGGCGGGACAGGGCAGTCCGGGACCCAGTACTTC. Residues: CASQQGGTGQSGTQYF.

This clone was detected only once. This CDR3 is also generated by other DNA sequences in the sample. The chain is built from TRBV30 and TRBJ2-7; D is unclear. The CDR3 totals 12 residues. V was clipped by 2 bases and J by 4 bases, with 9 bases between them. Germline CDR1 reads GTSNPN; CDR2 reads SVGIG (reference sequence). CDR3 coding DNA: TGTGCCTGGAGTCTGGGCGGATACGAGCAGTACTTC. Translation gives CAWSLGGYEQYF.

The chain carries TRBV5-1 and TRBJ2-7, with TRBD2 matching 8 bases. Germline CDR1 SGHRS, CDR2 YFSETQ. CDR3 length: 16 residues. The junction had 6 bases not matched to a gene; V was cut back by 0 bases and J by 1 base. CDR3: CASSLGGTRDSYEQYF. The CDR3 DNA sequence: TGCGCCAGCAGCTTGGGCGGGACTAGAGATTCCTACGAGCAGTACTTC.